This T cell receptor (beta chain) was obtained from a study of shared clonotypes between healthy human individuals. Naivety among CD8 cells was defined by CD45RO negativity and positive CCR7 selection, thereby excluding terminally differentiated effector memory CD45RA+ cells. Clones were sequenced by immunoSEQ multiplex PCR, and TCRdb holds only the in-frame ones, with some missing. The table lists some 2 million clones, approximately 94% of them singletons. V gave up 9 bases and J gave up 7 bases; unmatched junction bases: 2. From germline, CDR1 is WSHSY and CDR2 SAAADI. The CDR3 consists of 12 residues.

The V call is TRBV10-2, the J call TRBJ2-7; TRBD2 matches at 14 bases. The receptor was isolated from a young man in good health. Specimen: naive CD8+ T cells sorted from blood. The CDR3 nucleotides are TGCGCCAGTGGACTAGCGGGAGGAGAGCAGTACTTC. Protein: CASGLAGGEQYF.